The text below deals with one T cell receptor beta chain. Its antigen is unidentified. The study separated CD4+ cells into CD45RA+ naive and CD45RA-negative memory subsets. Assay used: immunoSEQ multiplex PCR; TCRdb lists only in-frame clones, some missing. The sample lists around 2,000,000 clones, over 85% occurring once. V shed 3 bases, J shed 6 bases, and the junction held 6 bases outside the gene matches. The CDR3 consists of 15 residues. Germline CDR1 is SEHNR and CDR2 is FQNEAQ (reference sequence). This entry belongs to a study of shared clonotypes between healthy human individuals. Study at large: The cohort comprised a couple of women and a few men. Their ages spanned 18 to 49 years. Overall study results and limits: Tissue TCR repertoires likely differ from these blood-only repertoires.

The chain links TRBV7-9 to TRBJ1-4; the match to TRBD1 covers 8 bases. The receptor comes from a young man in good health. Sequencing was performed on naive CD4+ T cells sorted from blood. The subset denotes: CD45RA+ positively selected. The CDR3 sequence is CASSFTGGAYEKLFF. CDR3 in DNA: TGTGCCAGCAGCTTTACAGGGGGGGCTTATGAAAAACTGTTTTTT.